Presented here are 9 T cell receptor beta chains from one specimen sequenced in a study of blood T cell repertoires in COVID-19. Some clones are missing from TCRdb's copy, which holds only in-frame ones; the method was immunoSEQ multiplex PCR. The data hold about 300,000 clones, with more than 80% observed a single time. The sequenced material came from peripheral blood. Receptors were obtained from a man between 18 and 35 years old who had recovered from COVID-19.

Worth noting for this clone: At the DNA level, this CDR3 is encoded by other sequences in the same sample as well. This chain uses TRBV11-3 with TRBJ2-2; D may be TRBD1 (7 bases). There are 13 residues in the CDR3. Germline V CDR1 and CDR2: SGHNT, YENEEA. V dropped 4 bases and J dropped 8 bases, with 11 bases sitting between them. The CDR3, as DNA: TGTGCCAGCAGCTCACAGGGGACTGGGGAGCTGTTTTTT. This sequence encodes CASSSQGTGELFF.

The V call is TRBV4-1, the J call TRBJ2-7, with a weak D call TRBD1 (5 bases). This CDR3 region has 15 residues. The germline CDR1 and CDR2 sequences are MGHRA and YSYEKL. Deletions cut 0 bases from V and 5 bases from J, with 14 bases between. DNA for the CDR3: TGCGCCAGCAGCCAAGAGGATTGGCAGGGCCACGAGCAGTACTTC. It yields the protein CASSQEDWQGHEQYF.

CDR3 amino acids: CASSLGGLGQHF. The CDR3 nucleotides read TGTGCCAGCAGCTTAGGCGGGCTTGGCCAGCATTTT. The chain carries TRBV7-9 and TRBJ1-5; no definite D call. The germline V gene encodes CDR1 SEHNR and CDR2 FQNEAQ (reference sequence). Trimming took off 1 base at V and 12 bases at J, with 10 bases between the two ends. The CDR3 covers 12 residues.

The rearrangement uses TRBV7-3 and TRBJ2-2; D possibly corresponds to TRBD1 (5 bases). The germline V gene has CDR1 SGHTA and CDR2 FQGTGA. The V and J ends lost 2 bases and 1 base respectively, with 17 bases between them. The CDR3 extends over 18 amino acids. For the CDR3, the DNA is TGTGCCAGCAGCTTAGATCACAGGTTGATAGGGAACACCGGGGAGCTGTTTTTT. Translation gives CASSLDHRLIGNTGELFF.

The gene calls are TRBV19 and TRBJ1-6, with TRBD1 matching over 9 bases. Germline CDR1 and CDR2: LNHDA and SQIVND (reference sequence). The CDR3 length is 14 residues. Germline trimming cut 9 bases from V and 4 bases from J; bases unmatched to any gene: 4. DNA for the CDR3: TGTGCCAGCAGGGGACAGGGTTATAATTCACCCCTCCACTTT. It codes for CASRGQGYNSPLHF. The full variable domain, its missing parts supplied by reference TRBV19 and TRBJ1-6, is DGGITQSPKYLFRKEGQNVTLSCEQNLNHDAMYWYRQDPGQGLRLIYYSQIVNDFQKGDIAEGYSVSREKKESFPLTVTSAQKNPTAFYLCASRGQGYNSPLHFGNGTRLTVT.

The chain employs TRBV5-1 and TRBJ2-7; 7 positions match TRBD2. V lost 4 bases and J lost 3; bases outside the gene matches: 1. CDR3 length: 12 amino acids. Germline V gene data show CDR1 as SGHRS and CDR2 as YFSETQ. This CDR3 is CASSGEGYEQYF. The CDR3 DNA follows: TGCGCCAGCAGCGGGGAGGGCTACGAGCAGTACTTC.

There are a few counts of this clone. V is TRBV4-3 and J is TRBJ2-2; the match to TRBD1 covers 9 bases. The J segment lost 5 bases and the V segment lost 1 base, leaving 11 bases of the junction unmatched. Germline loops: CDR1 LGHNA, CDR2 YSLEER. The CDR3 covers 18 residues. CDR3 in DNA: TGCGCCAGCAGCCAAGCCTCCGCCGGGACAGGGCGGACCGGGGAGCTGTTTTTT. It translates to CASSQASAGTGRTGELFF.

This chain's CDR3 is CASSSPRSGTSGSSYEQYF. The DNA of the CDR3 is TGTGCCAGCAGCTCCCCCCGGTCCGGGACTAGCGGGAGTAGCTACGAGCAGTACTTC. V gene TRBV9 combines with J gene TRBJ2-7, with 14 bases lining up with TRBD2. V shed 4 bases and J 3 bases; nucleotides not matched to a gene: 15. This CDR3 has 19 amino acids. Germline V CDR1 and CDR2: SGDLS, YYNGEE. The variable domain in full, with the rest retrieved from reference TRBV9 and TRBJ2-7, is DSGVTQTPKHLITATGQRVTLRCSPRSGDLSVYWYQQSLDQGLQFLIQYYNGEERAKGNILERFSAQQFPDLHSELNLSSLELGDSALYFCASSSPRSGTSGSSYEQYFGPGTRLTVT.

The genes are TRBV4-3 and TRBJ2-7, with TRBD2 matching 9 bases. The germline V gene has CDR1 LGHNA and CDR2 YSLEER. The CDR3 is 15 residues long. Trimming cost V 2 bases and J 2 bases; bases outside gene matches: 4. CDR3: CASSQTVAGAYEQYF. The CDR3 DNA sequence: TGCGCCAGCAGCCAAACCGTAGCGGGGGCCTACGAGCAGTACTTC.